This T cell receptor beta chain is from a study of Graves' ophthalmopathy and Graves' hyperthyroidism. Amplified TCR beta CDR3 regions were obtained using RNA transcripts as template. The first-round RT-PCR employed HTBI primers together with the Qiagen OneStep RT-PCR kit. A multiplex PCR was then performed as the second round. TCRdb re-called the multiplex PCR reads through MiXCR, storing one row per CDR3 protein. The sample includes roughly 420,000 distinct CDR3 sequences, over 20% of them seen just once. This clonotype was observed many times. Germline loops: CDR1 DFQATT, CDR2 SNEGSKA (reference sequence). The CDR3 sequence is 12 residues long. V dropped 7 bases and J dropped 7; count of bases not matched to a gene: 5.

What was sequenced was peripheral blood. The sequence came from a woman younger than 30 with stable Graves' hyperthyroidism. The genes are TRBV20-1 and TRBJ1-1, with 11 bases fitting TRBD1. CDR3 nucleotides: TGCAGTGAAAGGACAGGGGGCCTTGAAGCTTTCTTT. This gives the protein CSERTGGLEAFF.